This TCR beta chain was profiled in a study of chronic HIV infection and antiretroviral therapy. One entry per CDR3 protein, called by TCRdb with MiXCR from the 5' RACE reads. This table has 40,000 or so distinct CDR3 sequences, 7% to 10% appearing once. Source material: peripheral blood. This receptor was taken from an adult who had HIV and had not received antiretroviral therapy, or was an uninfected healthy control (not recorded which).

CDR3 residues: CASSAWTGSSYEQYF. CDR3 sequence (DNA): TGTGCCAGCAGCGCTTGGACAGGGAGTTCCTACGAGCAGTACTTC. J is TRBJ2-7 and V is TRBV7-9, with TRBD1 matching over 8 bases. The CDR3 has 15 amino acids. Germline V gene lookup returns CDR1 SEHNR and CDR2 FQNEAQ (reference sequence). Trimming cost V 5 bases and J 1 base; bases outside gene matches: 7.